This entry is about one T cell receptor (beta chain). Its antigen is currently unknown. Excluded were patients having autoimmune disease history or systemic immunosuppression. The method was immunoSEQ multiplex PCR; TCRdb's version includes in-frame clones alone and lacks a portion of them. The sample contains roughly 71,000 clones, 60% to 80% of which appear only once. The record originates from a study of OX40 agonist ivuxolimab in advanced cancers. Turning to the study itself: Patients received intravenous ivuxolimab every 2 weeks at 0.01 to 10 mg/kg. Prior anti-PD-1, anti-PD-L1 or anti-CTLA-4 therapy was allowed; roughly 40% had some. Findings and caveats of the study: Expanded clones tended on average to be more numerous among CD8+ T cells than CD4+.

Germline CDR1 is SGHKS and CDR2 is YYEKEE (reference sequence). The CDR3 covers 15 residues. V shed 4 bases and J 2 bases; nucleotides not matched to a gene: 3. The V and J genes are TRBV5-5 and TRBJ2-7, with TRBD2 matching 13 bases. Sequenced material: CD4+ or CD8+ T cells sorted from blood, taken in a trial of the OX40 agonist ivuxolimab. The sequence was obtained from an adult with an advanced solid tumor such as melanoma, head and neck, liver or kidney cancer. Written as DNA, the CDR3 is TGTGCCAGCAGCCCCACTAGCGGGAGGGCCTACGAGCAGTACTTC. It translates to CASSPTSGRAYEQYF.